This T cell receptor (beta chain) is from a study of T-cell reconstitution after alpha-beta-depleted transplantation in children. The CDR3 totals 15 residues. CDR1 is SGHRS, CDR2 YFSETQ, per germline. V was clipped by 3 bases and J by 1 base, with 12 bases between them. Unique molecular identifiers tagged the TCRbeta library. A single record per CDR3 protein comes from TCRdb applying MiXCR to the PCR reads. The table has over 550,000 distinct CDR3 sequences, about 10% seen once. This clonotype was seen a handful of times. The receptor was isolated from a human donor who donated a stem cell graft to a child with acute myeloid leukemia. V is TRBV5-1 and J is TRBJ2-3, with TRBD1 as a possible D gene (6 bases). The specimen was PBMCs from the stem cell graft donor, collected from the stem cell graft. Here the CDR3 reads CASSYQGLGTDTQYF. The DNA of the CDR3 is TGCGCCAGCAGCTATCAGGGGCTCGGCACAGATACGCAGTATTTT.